A single sample is the source of the 6 T cell receptor beta chains below, sequenced in a study of CD8 T cells in Susac syndrome. The RNA, about 0.45 to 1 ug, was put through reverse transcription using random hexamers. MiXCR, applied by TCRdb to the immunoSEQ multiplex PCR reads, yields one record per CDR3 protein. Of 250,000 to 300,000 distinct CDR3 sequences detected, about 91% appear once; the ten largest clones hold less than 0.2%. Sequenced: CD8+ T cells from PBMCs. The source is a human donor with multiple sclerosis.

CDR3 coding DNA: TGTGCCAGCAGCTTTCTCGACACAGATACGCAGTATTTT. Its translation: CASSFLDTDTQYF. This sequence joins TRBV7-2 and TRBJ2-3; no definite D call. The germline V gene has CDR1 SGHTA and CDR2 FQGNSA. The CDR3 covers 13 residues. V lost 3 bases, J lost 2 bases, and 6 bases lay in between.

This rearrangement joins TRBV30 to TRBJ2-3, with TRBD2 as a possible D gene (6 bases). The CDR3 has 15 residues. The V gene's germline CDR1 is GTSNPN and CDR2 SVGIG (reference sequence). V was trimmed by 4 bases and J by 5 bases, leaving 19 bases between them. DNA of the CDR3: TGTGCCTGGATCACCAGGAGGGGCCTGGGAGATACGCAGTATTTT. Protein: CAWITRRGLGDTQYF.

J is TRBJ1-2 and V is TRBV29-1; D remains ambiguous. The V gene lost 5 bases and the J gene lost 0 bases, with 10 bases spanning the gap. CDR1 SQVTM and CDR2 ANQGSEA come from the germline V gene. The CDR3 has 13 residues. In DNA, the CDR3 is TGCAGCGTTCCCAGTCCGGCTAACTATGGCTACACCTTC. Its protein product is CSVPSPANYGYTF.

The chain couples TRBV7-8 to TRBJ2-1; D not resolved. Trimming removed 3 bases from V and 9 bases from J, with 12 bases in between. The CDR3 has 13 residues. Germline V gene lookup returns CDR1 SGHVS and CDR2 FQNEAQ. The CDR3 DNA reads as TGTGCCAGCAGCTTGGTAGTCTGGCCTGAGCAGTTCTTC. Its protein is CASSLVVWPEQFF. Variable domain in full (rest from reference TRBV7-8 and TRBJ2-1): GAGVSQSPRYKVAKRGQDVALRCDPISGHVSLFWYQQALGQGPEFLTYFQNEAQLDKSGLPSDRFFAERPEGSVSTLKIQRTQQEDSAVYLCASSLVVWPEQFFGPGTRLTVL.

V is TRBV20-1 and J is TRBJ1-4, with D unresolved. This CDR3 is built from 11 residues. With 6 bases removed from V and 11 bases from J, the gap between germline ends came to 13 bases. Germline CDR1 and CDR2: DFQATT and SNEGSKA (reference sequence). DNA for the CDR3: TGCAGTGCCCCCTTCTCGGGGAAACTGTTTTTT. Its protein is CSAPFSGKLFF.

The chain uses TRBV28 and TRBJ2-7; the D call may be TRBD1 or TRBD2 (5 bases each). The length of the CDR3 is 15 residues. V was pared by 9 bases and J by 2 bases, with 20 bases between. Germline assignment: CDR1 MDHEN and CDR2 SYDVKM. CDR3 sequence reads: CASSPTGTVAYEQYF. CDR3 DNA sequence: TGTGCCAGTTCCCCGACCGGGACCGTCGCCTACGAGCAGTACTTC.